The rows below give T cell receptor beta chains drawn from one sample of a study of shared clonotypes between healthy human individuals. The data were produced by immunoSEQ multiplex PCR, yet TCRdb's version contains in-frame clones alone and is incomplete. The sample holds some 490,000 clones, around 73% seen once. Sequenced material: PBMCs. These receptors came from a middle-aged woman in good health. Some clones in this sample may be carry-over from other donors' samples. Each CDR3 is given with its conserved first and last residue. The D gene is left open where the match is weak. The listing skips clone size in some rows; elsewhere it reads once, few, many or a size class.

TRBJ1-2 | NA | TRBV11-1 | TRBD1 | TGTGCCAGCAGCAAGACAGGGAACTATGGCTACACCTTC | CASSKTGNYGYTF
TRBJ1-6 | few | TRBV7-2 | TRBD1 | TGTGCCAGCAGTCTAACCGGGACAGCAAATTCACCCCTCCACTTT | CASSLTGTANSPLHF
TRBJ1-4 | NA | TRBV7-2 | NA | TGTGCCAGCAGCTCTGGCCTCTCGGACGAAAAACTGTTTTTT | CASSSGLSDEKLFF
TRBJ2-7 | NA | TRBV28 | TRBD1 | TGTGCCAGCAGTCCGGGACAGGACTACGAGCAGTACTTC | CASSPGQDYEQYF
TRBJ2-7 | many | TRBV11-2 | NA | TGTGCCAGCAGCTCCTTGATAGCCCGAACTAGGTACGAGCAGTACTTC | CASSSLIARTRYEQYF
TRBJ2-7 | once | TRBV27 | TRBD1 | TGTGCCAGCAGTACCCCTCAGACAGGGGCCGAGCAGTACTTC | CASSTPQTGAEQYF
TRBJ2-1 | NA | TRBV5-4 | NA | TGTGCCAGCAGCTCTTCAAAAAGGGTGTCCCCCTACAATGAGCAGTTCTTC | CASSSSKRVSPYNEQFF
TRBJ2-2 | once | TRBV19 | NA | TGTGCCAGTAGTCTAGGGGACCTAACCGGGGAGCTGTTTTTT | CASSLGDLTGELFF
TRBJ2-7 | NA | TRBV7-3 | NA | TGTGCCAGCAGTCCTAGCGAGGCCTACGAGCAGTACTTC | CASSPSEAYEQYF
TRBJ2-4 | NA | TRBV5-4 | NA | TGTGCCAGCAGCCCAGACCGTGGAAACATTCAGTACTTC | CASSPDRGNIQYF
TRBJ1-2 | NA | TRBV6-6 | NA | TGTGCCAGCAGTTATCTCGGCTATGGCTACACCTTC | CASSYLGYGYTF
TRBJ2-7 | NA | TRBV10-3 | NA | TGTGCCACCGCTTCCGGGCGGGGCACCGACGAGCAGTACTTC | CATASGRGTDEQYF
TRBJ2-3 | NA | TRBV5-1 | NA | TGCGCCAGCAGCTTGAGAGGGTCCGCCGCGGATACGCAGTATTTT | CASSLRGSAADTQYF
TRBJ1-2 | NA | TRBV20-1 | NA | TGCAGTGCTGCGACAGGTCGCGGCTACACCTTC | CSAATGRGYTF
TRBJ2-3 | NA | TRBV10-1 | NA | TGCGCCAGCAGCAGATTCTCCGAAGATACGCAGTATTTT | CASSRFSEDTQYF
TRBJ1-1 | NA | TRBV6-5 | NA | TGTGCCAGCAGTTCCTTCGGGAACACTGAAGCTTTCTTT | CASSSFGNTEAFF